The rows below give T cell receptor beta chains drawn from one sample of a study of T-cell reconstitution after alpha-beta-depleted transplantation in children. Each CDR3 protein is one row after TCRdb ran MiXCR on the PCR reads. The repertoire holds 440,000 or so distinct CDR3 sequences, with roughly 11% as singletons. Source: PBMCs from the stem cell graft donor, taken from the stem cell graft. Receptor source: a human donor who donated a stem cell graft to a child with acute myeloid leukemia. Both conserved end residues are part of each CDR3. A D gene is named only where the DNA matches it firmly. Only part of the rows carry a size: once, few, many, or a class if the clone is expanded.

>TRBJ2-3|.|TRBV21-1|.
CASSKKPPAVSRNQHPSTDTQYF
TGTGCCAGCAGCAAAAAGCCCCCCGCGGTGAGCCGAAACCAGCACCCTAGCACAGATACGCAGTATTTT
>TRBJ1-1|.|TRBV12-5|.
CASGWMDGANTEAFF
TGTGCTAGTGGCTGGATGGATGGGGCGAACACTGAAGCTTTCTTT
>TRBJ2-1|.|TRBV6-1|.
CASSEEGPWVMYNEQFF
TGTGCCAGCAGTGAAGAAGGGCCTTGGGTTATGTACAATGAGCAGTTCTTC
>TRBJ1-1|once|TRBV12-3/TRBV12-4|.
CASTQGNMNTEAFF
TGTGCCAGCACTCAGGGAAATATGAACACTGAAGCTTTCTTT
>TRBJ2-5|.|TRBV20-1|.
CSARDVGGQEATQYF
TGCAGTGCTAGAGATGTGGGGGGACAAGAGGCGACCCAGTACTTC
>TRBJ2-3|few|TRBV10-3|TRBD2
CATGPPTAGATDTQYF
TGTGCCACCGGGCCTCCAACAGCGGGGGCCACAGATACGCAGTATTTT
>TRBJ2-1|many|TRBV7-6|.
CASSSIFLSSYNEQFF
TGTGCCAGCAGCTCGATATTCCTAAGCTCCTACAATGAGCAGTTCTTC
>TRBJ1-2|few|TRBV4-2|TRBD1
CASSQGQGAGYTF
TGTGCCAGCAGCCAAGGACAGGGTGCTGGCTACACCTTC
>TRBJ2-1|many|TRBV5-1|.
CASSLAVDNEQFF
TGCGCCAGCAGCTTGGCGGTAGACAATGAGCAGTTCTTC
>TRBJ2-7|.|TRBV6-5|TRBD1
CASSPTPGQGDEQYF
TGTGCCAGCAGCCCCACGCCGGGACAGGGTGACGAGCAGTACTTC
>TRBJ2-3|few|TRBV29-1|.
CSVEDLSGWSLGTQYF
TGCAGCGTTGAAGATCTTTCAGGGTGGTCTTTGGGTACGCAGTATTTT
>TRBJ2-6|many|TRBV4-1|TRBD1
CASSQTGTGANVLTF
TGCGCCAGCAGCCAGACAGGGACTGGGGCCAACGTCCTGACTTTC
>TRBJ1-5|few|TRBV10-3|TRBD1
CAIRGQSDQPQHF
TGTGCCATCAGGGGACAGTCCGATCAGCCCCAGCATTTT
>TRBJ2-5|.|TRBV3-1|TRBD2
CASSQDVGAGGIPETQYF
TGTGCCAGCAGCCAAGATGTAGGAGCGGGGGGTATCCCAGAGACCCAGTACTTC
>TRBJ1-5|few|TRBV12-3/TRBV12-4|TRBD1
CASSSGTGGDSNQPQHF
TGTGCCAGCAGTTCCGGGACAGGGGGCGATAGCAATCAGCCCCAGCATTTT
>TRBJ2-7|.|TRBV20-1|.
CSARPRASSYEQYF
TGCAGTGCTAGGCCCCGGGCAAGCTCCTACGAGCAGTACTTC
>TRBJ1-5|many|TRBV7-2|.
CASSLGQYSNQPQHF
TGTGCCAGCAGCTTAGGACAGTATAGCAATCAGCCCCAGCATTTT
>TRBJ2-1|once|TRBV29-1|TRBD2
CSVEAIAGSYNEQFF
TGCAGCGTTGAAGCAATAGCGGGGAGCTACAATGAGCAGTTCTTC
>TRBJ2-3|many|TRBV3-1|.
CASSQATDTQYF
TGTGCCAGCAGCCAAGCGACAGATACGCAGTATTTT
>TRBJ2-1|.|TRBV27|TRBD1
CASGTGLGFF
TGTGCCAGCGGGACAGGCCTGGGGTTCTTC
>TRBJ2-1|.|TRBV20-1|.
CSARGTANRVLIWEQFF
TGCAGTGCTAGGGGGACGGCAAACCGCGTCCTAATCTGGGAGCAGTTCTTC
>TRBJ2-7|.|TRBV7-9|.
CASSLDTLYHEQYF
TGTGCCAGCAGCTTGGATACTTTATACCACGAGCAGTACTTC
>TRBJ1-5|many|TRBV27|.
CASRRVERNQPQHF
TGTGCCAGCAGAAGAGTCGAACGCAATCAGCCCCAGCATTTT
>TRBJ2-2|many|TRBV7-3|.
CASSHHTGELFF
TGTGCCAGCAGCCATCATACCGGGGAGCTGTTTTTT
>TRBJ1-5|.|TRBV6-2/TRBV6-3|.
CASRGGNSNQPQHF
TGTGCCAGCAGAGGGGGGAATAGCAATCAGCCCCAGCATTTT
>TRBJ2-1|.|TRBV29-1|.
CSVSPIRDNEQFF
TGCAGCGTTTCCCCCATCAGGGACAATGAGCAGTTCTTC